Presented here are 13 T cell receptor beta chains from one specimen sequenced in a study of shared clonotypes between healthy human individuals. TCRdb keeps only in-frame clones here, not all; method: immunoSEQ multiplex PCR. Of about 1.5 million clones listed, 95% to 99% are singletons. Sequences were obtained from naive CD4+ T cells sorted from blood. The subset was: CD45RA+ positively selected. These receptor sequences come from a man in his thirties or forties in good health.

Remarks on this clone: Different DNA sequences within this sample yield the same CDR3. V is TRBV7-3 and J is TRBJ2-1, with TRBD1 as a possible D gene (6 bases). Trimming stripped 5 bases from V and 4 bases from J, with 15 bases between. CDR3 length: 15 amino acids. Germline assignment: CDR1 SGHTA and CDR2 FQGTGA. CDR3 residues: CASSPTGGTYNEQFF. In nucleotides, the CDR3 is TGTGCCAGCAGCCCGACAGGTGGTACTTACAATGAGCAGTTCTTC.

This sequence joins TRBV10-3 and TRBJ2-3; 9 nucleotides line up with TRBD2. Per germline, CDR1 ENHRY and CDR2 SYGVKD. The CDR3 runs to 13 residues. With 11 bases clipped from V and 6 bases from J, the junction kept 9 bases outside the gene matches. CDR3 residues: CALGREGRDTQYF. CDR3 nucleotide sequence: TGTGCCCTGGGGCGGGAGGGCAGGGATACGCAGTATTTT.

This sequence joins TRBV9 and TRBJ1-5; no reliable D call. V lost 0 bases and J lost 4, with 11 bases in between. CDR1 and CDR2 from the germline V gene are SGDLS and YYNGEE. CDR3 length: 15 amino acids. The CDR3 reads CASSVASSGNQPQHF. CDR3 nucleotide sequence: TGTGCCAGCAGCGTAGCTAGTTCCGGTAATCAGCCCCAGCATTTT.

V is TRBV27 and J is TRBJ2-2; D could derive from TRBD1 or TRBD2 (7 bases each). Per the germline V gene, CDR1 is MNHEY and CDR2 is SMNVEV (reference sequence). The ends were cut back, 7 bases at V and 3 bases at J, with 24 bases in the middle. The CDR3 sequence is 18 residues long. The CDR3: CASTSGGVSRLDTGELFF. Written as DNA, the CDR3 is TGTGCCAGCACCTCAGGGGGGGTTTCCAGGCTTGACACCGGGGAGCTGTTTTTT.

The rearrangement joins TRBV28 to TRBJ1-5; 7 positions match TRBD1. The CDR3 loop spans 15 amino acids. J was trimmed by 7 bases and V by 3 bases; bases with no gene match: 9. Germline CDR1 reads MDHEN; CDR2 reads SYDVKM. In DNA, the CDR3 is TGTGCCAGCAGTTTCGAGACAGGGTTTTTCCAGCCCCAGCATTTT. Translating gives CASSFETGFFQPQHF. The full variable domain, completed using reference TRBV28 and TRBJ1-5, is DVKVTQSSRYLVKRTGEKVFLECVQDMDHENMFWYRQDPGLGLRLIYFSYDVKMKEKGDIPEGYSVSREKKERFSLILESASTNQTSMYLCASSFETGFFQPQHFGDGTRLSIL.

The chain links TRBV7-2 to TRBJ1-5, with 9 bases fitting TRBD1. Germline CDR1 is SGHTA and CDR2 is FQGNSA. This CDR3 has 16 amino acids. After removal of 3 bases from V and 4 bases from J, the junction contained 7 bases not matched to a gene. CDR3 loop: CASSFQQGAGNQPQHF. The CDR3 DNA is TGTGCCAGCAGCTTTCAACAGGGGGCAGGGAATCAGCCCCAGCATTTT. The whole variable domain, filled in from reference TRBV7-2 and TRBJ1-5, reads GAGVSQSPSNKVTEKGKDVELRCDPISGHTALYWYRQSLGQGLEFLIYFQGNSAPDKSGLPSDRFSAERTGGSVSTLTIQRTQQEDSAVYLCASSFQQGAGNQPQHFGDGTRLSIL.

The gene calls are TRBV27 and TRBJ2-6; TRBD1 matches at 11 bases. Looked up from germline, CDR1 is MNHEY and CDR2 is SMNVEV (reference sequence). The CDR3 runs 17 residues. V was pared by 9 bases and J by 2 bases, with 9 bases of the junction left unmatched. CDR3 in amino acids: CASALDRGLAGANVLTF. CDR3 sequence (DNA): TGTGCCAGTGCCTTGGACAGGGGGCTTGCTGGGGCCAACGTCCTGACTTTC.

This rearrangement joins TRBV15 to TRBJ1-5; D is uncertain. Germline-derived CDR1 and CDR2 are LNHNV and YYDKDF (reference sequence). V lost 8 bases and J 4 bases, leaving 12 bases between the germline ends. This CDR3 contains 13 residues. The CDR3 spells CATAERNNQPQHF. CDR3 bases: TGTGCCACCGCGGAGCGAAATAATCAGCCCCAGCATTTT.

CDR3 residues: CASSLGENTIYF. CDR3 sequence (DNA): TGCGCCAGCAGTCTTGGGGAAAACACCATATATTTT. J is TRBJ1-3 and V is TRBV10-2; D is unclear. This CDR3 is 12 amino acids long. Germline loops: CDR1 WSHSY, CDR2 SAAADI. V lost 5 bases to trimming and J lost 6 bases, with 8 bases between them.

The chain combines TRBV27 with TRBJ2-3; 7 bases line up with TRBD2. The CDR3 is 14 residues long. V shed 2 bases, J shed 4 bases, and the junction held 3 bases outside the gene matches. CDR1 MNHEY and CDR2 SMNVEV come from the germline V gene (reference sequence). The CDR3 protein is CASSLAGDPDTQYF. The CDR3, as DNA: TGTGCCAGCAGTTTAGCGGGAGACCCAGATACGCAGTATTTT.

To note about this clone: The identical CDR3 is also encoded by other nucleotide sequences in the sample. The rearrangement joins TRBV20-1 to TRBJ2-7; D is undetermined. Germline V CDR1 and CDR2: DFQATT, SNEGSKA (reference sequence). CDR3 size: 11 residues. Trimming left V 3 bases short and J 3 bases short, with 6 bases between. CDR3 sequence: CSARGLYEQYF. The CDR3 bases are TGCAGTGCTAGGGGCCTCTACGAGCAGTACTTC.

The V call is TRBV27, the J call TRBJ2-3; no reliable D call. The CDR3 runs 14 residues. The germline V and J ends were trimmed by 2 bases and 0 bases, with 6 bases remaining between them. CDR1 is MNHEY and CDR2 is SMNVEV in the germline V gene (reference sequence). For the CDR3, the DNA is TGTGCCAGCAGTTTAGCCCATAGCACAGATACGCAGTATTTT. Its protein is CASSLAHSTDTQYF.

The table lists this clone with a count of one. The chain recombines TRBV4-1 with TRBJ2-3; no clear D gene. The CDR3 is made up of 14 amino acids. Trimming shortened V by 8 bases and J by 0 bases, and 12 bases separated the two germline ends. Germline-derived CDR1 and CDR2 are MGHRA and YSYEKL. The CDR3 sequence is CASRLTKSTDTQYF. In DNA, the CDR3 is TGCGCCAGCCGCCTGACAAAGAGCACAGATACGCAGTATTTT.